The 23 T cell receptor beta chains below all came from one sample that was sequenced in a study of blood T cell repertoires in COVID-19. Assay used: immunoSEQ multiplex PCR; TCRdb lists only in-frame clones, some missing. The table shows about 200,000 clones, with around 89% occurring only once. The specimen sequenced was peripheral blood. Receptors originate from a man aged 50-59 years with acute or convalescent COVID-19.

The chain couples TRBV19 to TRBJ1-1; tentative D call: TRBD1 (5 bases). Germline CDR1 LNHDA, CDR2 SQIVND (reference sequence). This CDR3 is 13 amino acids long. Trimming removed 7 bases at V and 4 bases at J, with 13 bases between. CDR3 DNA: TGTGCCAGTATTGATGTGGGGCGCACTGAAGCTTTCTTT. Amino acids: CASIDVGRTEAFF.

The chain carries TRBV5-5 and TRBJ1-6, with D uncertain. V was pared by 4 bases and J by 0 bases, with 8 bases between. Germline CDR1 SGHKS, CDR2 YYEKEE (reference sequence). The CDR3 extends over 15 amino acids. CDR3 sequence: CASSLYSSYNSPLHF. The CDR3 DNA is TGTGCCAGCAGCCTATATAGCTCCTATAATTCACCCCTCCACTTT.

J is TRBJ1-5 and V is TRBV27, with 7 bases that match TRBD1. The CDR3 has 14 amino acids. V lost 3 bases, J lost 6 bases, and 5 bases stayed unmatched. Germline CDR1 reads MNHEY; CDR2 reads SMNVEV (reference sequence). The CDR3 is CASSFRQGAQPQHF. The CDR3 bases are TGTGCCAGCAGTTTCCGACAGGGTGCTCAGCCCCAGCATTTT.

CDR3 region: CASAIVASGRASNEQFF. DNA of the CDR3: TGTGCCAGCGCCATAGTTGCTAGCGGGAGGGCCAGCAATGAGCAGTTCTTC. The rearrangement joins TRBV7-2 to TRBJ2-1, with 12 bases matching TRBD2. Germline-derived CDR1 and CDR2 are SGHTA and FQGNSA. J lost 6 bases, V lost 8 bases, and 14 bases had no gene match. The CDR3 has 17 amino acids.

V is TRBV2 and J is TRBJ1-1, with TRBD1 identical over 10 bases. V gave up 5 bases and J gave up 7 bases; unmatched junction bases: 10. The CDR3 totals 15 residues. Germline V gene sequence: CDR1 SNHLY, CDR2 FYNNEI. CDR3 protein: CASSPGTGVGIEAFF. The CDR3 DNA is TGTGCCAGCAGTCCCGGGACAGGGGTAGGCATTGAAGCTTTCTTT.

V usage is TRBV5-6 and J usage is TRBJ1-5; D is ambiguous. V was pared by 2 bases and J by 7 bases, with 10 bases between. Per germline, CDR1 SGHDT and CDR2 YYEEEE. The CDR3 is 13 residues long. For the CDR3, the DNA is TGTGCCAGCAGCTTTTTTCAGGTCCAGCCCCAGCATTTT. It codes for CASSFFQVQPQHF.

This rearrangement joins TRBV27 to TRBJ2-7; 7 bases agree with TRBD1. CDR3 size: 13 residues. The trim removed 7 bases at V and 2 bases at J, leaving 5 bases unmatched. From germline, CDR1 is MNHEY and CDR2 SMNVEV (reference sequence). The CDR3 reads CASKPGQTYEQYF. The CDR3 nucleotides read TGTGCCAGCAAACCGGGACAGACCTACGAGCAGTACTTC.

This rearrangement joins TRBV11-2 to TRBJ1-5; TRBD1 matches 8 bases. The germline V gene has CDR1 SGHAT and CDR2 FQNNGV. V lost 0 bases, J lost 5 bases, and 12 bases stayed unmatched. This CDR3 is built from 18 residues. CDR3 DNA sequence: TGTGCCAGCAGCTTAGACGGTCTGAGGACAGGGCAAGATCAGCCCCAGCATTTT. It yields the protein CASSLDGLRTGQDQPQHF.

The chain uses TRBV27 and TRBJ2-2; 13 bases match TRBD2. CDR1 is MNHEY and CDR2 is SMNVEV in the germline V gene (reference sequence). This CDR3 is 15 amino acids long. Trimming took 4 bases from V and 5 from J; bases not matched to a gene: 1. Written as DNA, the CDR3 is TGTGCCAGCAGTTGGACTAGCGGGAGTACCGGGGAGCTGTTTTTT. It is translated as CASSWTSGSTGELFF.

The rearrangement links TRBV6-1 to TRBJ1-2; D is uncertain. Trimming took off 1 base at V and 12 bases at J, with 15 bases between the two ends. Germline CDR1 and CDR2: MNHNS and SASEGT. This CDR3 has 13 amino acids. CDR3 region: CASSEVVHPADTF. In DNA, the CDR3 is TGTGCCAGCAGTGAAGTGGTACACCCCGCTGACACCTTC.

This chain uses TRBV6-5 with TRBJ1-2; 7 positions match TRBD1. Germline CDR1 is MNHEY and CDR2 is SVGAGI. The junction had 0 bases not matched to a gene; V was cut back by 6 bases and J by 2 bases. The CDR3 totals 12 residues. CDR3 nucleotide sequence: TGTGCCAGCAGACAGGGGAACTATGGCTACACCTTC. Its protein is CASRQGNYGYTF.

This clone was observed a single time. The rearrangement links TRBV19 to TRBJ2-4; TRBD1 matches at 8 bases. The V segment lost 6 bases and the J segment 2 bases; nucleotides outside the gene matches: 12. Germline CDR1 reads LNHDA; CDR2 reads SQIVND (reference sequence). The CDR3 sequence is 17 residues long. The chain's CDR3 is CASSPQRQGATKNIQYF. The CDR3 nucleotides read TGTGCCAGTAGCCCCCAACGGCAGGGGGCGACCAAAAACATTCAGTACTTC.

This sequence joins TRBV9 and TRBJ2-3; D is unresolved. Trimming removed 2 bases at V and 2 bases at J, with 6 bases between. Germline assignment: CDR1 SGDLS and CDR2 YYNGEE. The CDR3 contains 13 residues. CDR3 DNA sequence: TGTGCCAGCAGCGTCGGAGACACAGATACGCAGTATTTT. This codes for CASSVGDTDTQYF.

This clone was seen ten or more times. This chain joins TRBV19 and TRBJ1-5; a possible D gene is TRBD1 (5 bases). The V and J ends lost 5 bases and 6 bases respectively, with 17 bases between them. From germline, CDR1 is LNHDA and CDR2 SQIVND (reference sequence). The CDR3 has 15 residues. The CDR3 region is CASSRDREIGQPQHF. CDR3 nucleotide sequence: TGTGCCAGTAGTCGGGACCGGGAGATAGGTCAGCCCCAGCATTTT.

V and J are TRBV19 and TRBJ2-1; D is possibly TRBD2 (5 bases). This CDR3 is built from 11 residues. The V end was cut by 10 bases, the J end by 1 base, with 5 bases between. CDR1 and CDR2 (germline): LNHDA, SQIVND (reference sequence). In nucleotides, the CDR3 is TGTGCCACGGGATCCTACAATGAGCAGTTCTTC. It codes for CATGSYNEQFF.

The chain is built from TRBV5-1 and TRBJ2-7; the D gene is possibly TRBD1 (5 bases). The CDR3 extends over 14 amino acids. The germline V gene has CDR1 SGHRS and CDR2 YFSETQ. V dropped 4 bases and J dropped 0 bases, with 11 bases sitting between them. The CDR3 nucleotides read TGCGCCAGCAGCCAGGACACGAGCTCCTACGAGCAGTACTTC. This encodes CASSQDTSSYEQYF.

This clone was detected only a few times. V usage is TRBV3-1 (or the pseudogene TRBV3-2) and J usage is TRBJ1-1; possibly TRBD1 for D (5 bases). Germline loops: CDR1 LGHDT, CDR2 YNNKEL (reference sequence). V lost 5 bases, J lost 2 bases, and 9 bases lay in between. The CDR3 is 13 amino acids. The CDR3 nucleotides read TGTGCCAGCAGCAATACAGGTAACACTGAAGCTTTCTTT. As protein: CASSNTGNTEAFF.

This clone was observed a handful of times. V is TRBV27 and J is TRBJ1-4, with a weak D call TRBD1 (6 bases). Germline CDR1 and CDR2: MNHEY and SMNVEV (reference sequence). This CDR3 region has 14 residues. V lost 3 bases and J lost 8, with 13 bases in between. The CDR3 protein is CASSFGGAQEKLFF. CDR3 nucleotide sequence: TGTGCCAGCAGTTTCGGGGGGGCTCAGGAAAAACTGTTTTTT.

The chain has TRBV6-2 or TRBV6-3 and TRBJ2-3; TRBD2 is a possible D gene (5 bases). The germline V gene has CDR1 MNHEY and CDR2 SVGEGT. CDR3 length equals 14 residues. V was clipped by 0 bases and J by 5 bases, with 9 bases between them. The CDR3 DNA follows: TGTGCCAGCAGTTACTCTCAACTAGTAGATACGCAGTATTTT. Amino acid sequence: CASSYSQLVDTQYF.

The count of this clone is one. The chain couples TRBV30 to TRBJ1-1; no clear D. The V gene lost 4 bases and the J gene lost 8 bases, with 8 bases spanning the gap. The germline gives CDR1 GTSNPN, CDR2 SVGIG (reference sequence). There are 10 residues in the CDR3. CDR3 loop: CAWIRVEAFF. CDR3 DNA: TGTGCCTGGATCCGAGTAGAAGCTTTCTTT.

The chain is built from TRBV14 and TRBJ2-2; 8 bases line up with TRBD2. This CDR3 comprises 17 residues. The V gene's germline CDR1 is SGHDN and CDR2 FVKESK. J gave up 5 bases and V 4 bases, and 12 bases lay outside the gene matches. The CDR3 coding sequence is TGTGCCAGCAGCCTCCTTATGATGGCTAGCGGGACCGGGGAGCTGTTTTTT. It is translated as CASSLLMMASGTGELFF. Drawing the rest from reference TRBV14 and TRBJ2-2, the complete variable domain is EAGVTQFPSHSVIEKGQTVTLRCDPISGHDNLYWYRRVMGKEIKFLLHFVKESKQDESGMPNNRFLAERTGGTYSTLKVQPAELEDSGVYFCASSLLMMASGTGELFFGEGSRLTVL.

J is TRBJ2-1 and V is TRBV2; D is undetermined. The CDR3 loop spans 14 amino acids. The germline V gene has CDR1 SNHLY and CDR2 FYNNEI. V lost 6 bases, J lost 2 bases, and 11 bases lay in between. Written as DNA, the CDR3 is TGTGCCAGCAGACAAGCGCGAACCTACAATGAGCAGTTCTTC. Amino acids: CASRQARTYNEQFF.

The chain has TRBV7-2 and TRBJ2-1, with 13 bases identical to TRBD2. Losses at the gene ends were 6 bases for V and 0 bases for J; bases not matched to a gene: 8. Germline V lookup: CDR1 SGHTA, CDR2 FQGNSA. This CDR3 is 18 amino acids long. This CDR3 reads CASRWSGLAGISYNEQFF. In DNA form, the CDR3 reads TGTGCCAGCAGGTGGTCGGGACTAGCGGGGATCTCCTACAATGAGCAGTTCTTC. Full variable domain (outside the CDR3, taken from reference TRBV7-2 and TRBJ2-1): GAGVSQSPSNKVTEKGKDVELRCDPISGHTALYWYRQSLGQGLEFLIYFQGNSAPDKSGLPSDRFSAERTGGSVSTLTIQRTQQEDSAVYLCASRWSGLAGISYNEQFFGPGTRLTVL.